The clone carrying this T cell receptor (beta chain) was picked up a small number of times. Antigen: not known. This record belongs to a study of T cells after yellow fever vaccination. V lost 5 bases, J lost 3 bases, and 14 bases lay in between. Germline V gene lookup returns CDR1 SGHVS and CDR2 FQNEAQ. This CDR3 has 15 amino acids. TCRdb re-called the 5' RACE reads through MiXCR, storing one row per CDR3 protein. This sample has 400,000 or so distinct CDR3 sequences, with 15% to 20% found just once. Overall study results and limits: It was a weaker secondary response, yet one that peaked faster, at day 5 versus 15.

The rearrangement uses TRBV7-8 and TRBJ1-3; no firm D call. The sample consisted of PBMCs, taken before the yellow fever booster vaccination. The receptor was isolated from a man younger than 35 who received the YFV17D yellow fever vaccine. The CDR3 DNA is TGTGCCAGCAGCCCCGGCTGGGCGTTTGGAAACACCATATATTTT. Amino acid sequence: CASSPGWAFGNTIYF.